This section outlines one TCR beta chain sequence together with its context. This entry comes from a study of OX40 agonist ivuxolimab in advanced cancers. Study information: Patients undergoing dose escalation presented with hepatocellular carcinoma, melanoma, renal cell or head and neck cancer. From roughly 20 to 85 years was the age range, with a mean of about 54 years, and over 80% were male.

On cycle 4 day 1 and cycle 7 day 1, as well as at baseline, blood was sampled. Generated by immunoSEQ multiplex PCR, the TCRdb table keeps only in-frame clones and is missing some. The table shows tens of thousands of clones, with approximately 91% occurring only once. V shed 1 base, J shed 3 bases, and the junction held 3 bases outside the gene matches. CDR3 length: 15 residues. CDR1 and CDR2 (germline): LGHNA, YSLEER. The source of this sequence is an adult with an advanced solid tumor such as melanoma, head and neck, liver or kidney cancer. The specimen was CD4+ or CD8+ T cells sorted from blood, collected in a trial of the OX40 agonist ivuxolimab. This chain links TRBV4-3 with TRBJ1-2; 9 bases agree with TRBD1. This CDR3 is CASSQGTGVDYGYTF. The CDR3, as DNA: TGCGCCAGCAGCCAAGGGACAGGGGTGGACTATGGCTACACCTTC.